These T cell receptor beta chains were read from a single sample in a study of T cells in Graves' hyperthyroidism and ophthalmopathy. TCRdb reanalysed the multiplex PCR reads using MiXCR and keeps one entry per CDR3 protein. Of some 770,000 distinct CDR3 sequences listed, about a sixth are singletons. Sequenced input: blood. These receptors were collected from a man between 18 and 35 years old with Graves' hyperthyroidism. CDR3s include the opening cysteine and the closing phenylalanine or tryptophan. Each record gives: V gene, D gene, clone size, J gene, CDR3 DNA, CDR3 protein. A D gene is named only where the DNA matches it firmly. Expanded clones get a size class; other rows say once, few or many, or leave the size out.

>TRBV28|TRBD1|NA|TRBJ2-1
TGTGCCAGCAGTAGGACAGGGGCTTGCTATGAGCAGTTCTTC
CASSRTGACYEQFF
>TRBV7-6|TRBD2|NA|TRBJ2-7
TGTGCCAGCAGCTTAGATGGACTAGCGGGAGCCGGGAGAGAGCAGTACTTC
CASSLDGLAGAGREQYF
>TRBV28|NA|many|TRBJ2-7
TGTGCCAGCAGTTTGGGACGGGACGAGTACGAGCAGTACTTC
CASSLGRDEYEQYF
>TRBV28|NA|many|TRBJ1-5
TGTGCCAGCAGTCTGCCCTGGGGTAGAATAAGCAATCAGCCCCAGCATTTT
CASSLPWGRISNQPQHF
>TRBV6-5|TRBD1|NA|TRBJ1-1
TGTGCCAGCAGATACTCCGGGACAGCCCCAGGGGGGGACACTGAAGCTTTCTTT
CASRYSGTAPGGDTEAFF
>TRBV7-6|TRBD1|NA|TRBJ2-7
TGTGCCAGCAGCCCCGGGACAGCCCTCCTCTACGAGCAGTACTTC
CASSPGTALLYEQYF
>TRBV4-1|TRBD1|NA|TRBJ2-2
TGCGCCAGCAGGTACCGGGACAGCGTCGCGAACACCGGGGAGCTGTTTTTT
CASRYRDSVANTGELFF
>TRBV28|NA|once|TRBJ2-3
TGTGCCAGCAGTGATGCCCTGCGGGGACGGGGAGATACGCAGTATTTT
CASSDALRGRGDTQYF
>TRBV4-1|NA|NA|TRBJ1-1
TGCGCCAGCAGCCAAGACTACGGCAGGCCCGAGGCTTTCTTT
CASSQDYGRPEAFF
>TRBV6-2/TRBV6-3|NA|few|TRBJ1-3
TGTGCCAGCAGTTACTCGAAGGGGTCTGGAAACACCATATATTTT
CASSYSKGSGNTIYF
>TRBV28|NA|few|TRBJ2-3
TGTGCCAGCAGATCCGGGACCAACACAGATACGCAGTATTTT
CASRSGTNTDTQYF
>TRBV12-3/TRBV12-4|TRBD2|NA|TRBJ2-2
TGTGCCAGCAGCTCTCTAGGACTAGCTGCCGGGGAGCTGTTTTTT
CASSSLGLAAGELFF
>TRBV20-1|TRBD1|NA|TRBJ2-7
TGCAGTGCTGGACAGGGGAACTCCTACGAGCAGTACTTC
CSAGQGNSYEQYF
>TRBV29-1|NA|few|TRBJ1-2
TGCAGCGTTGACAGGGGCGGCGGCTACACCTTC
CSVDRGGGYTF
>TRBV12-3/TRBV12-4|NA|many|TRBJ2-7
TGTGCCAGCAGTGTTGCCCCGGAGCGGTTGGACGAGCAGTACTTC
CASSVAPERLDEQYF
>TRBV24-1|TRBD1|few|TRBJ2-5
TGTGCCACCAACACAGGGGGCTCGAAGACCCAGTACTTC
CATNTGGSKTQYF
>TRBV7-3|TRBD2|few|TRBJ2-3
TGTGCCAGCAGCTCAATAGCGGGAGGGCCAACAGATACGCAGTATTTT
CASSSIAGGPTDTQYF
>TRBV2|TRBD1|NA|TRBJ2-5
TGTGCCACGAAACGGGACAGGGAAAAGACCCAGTACTTC
CATKRDREKTQYF
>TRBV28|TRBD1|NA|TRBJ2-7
TGTGCCAGCAGTCAGGGGACAGGGACTTACGAGCAGTACTTC
CASSQGTGTYEQYF
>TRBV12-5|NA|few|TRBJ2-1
TGTGCTAGTGGTTTGAGGGTGGGGAGAGGCAATGAGCAGTTCTTC
CASGLRVGRGNEQFF
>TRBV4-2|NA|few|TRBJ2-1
TGTGCCAGCAGCGCGCGATTGAGCTCCTACAATGAGCAGTTCTTC
CASSARLSSYNEQFF
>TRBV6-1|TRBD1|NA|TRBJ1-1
TGTGCCAGCAGTGAAGCCGGGACAGGACACACTGAAGCTTTCTTT
CASSEAGTGHTEAFF
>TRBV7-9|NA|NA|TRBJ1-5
TGTGCCAGCAGCTTAGTAGGGGAACTCAATCAGCCCCAGCATTTT
CASSLVGELNQPQHF
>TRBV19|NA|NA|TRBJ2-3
TGTGCCAGTAGTATGACGACGACAGATACGCAGTATTTT
CASSMTTTDTQYF
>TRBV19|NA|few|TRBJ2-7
TGTGCCAGTAGTATAGATGAAGCGAACTACGAGCAGTACTTC
CASSIDEANYEQYF
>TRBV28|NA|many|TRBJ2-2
TGTGCCAGCAGGGATAGCGGATACACCGGGGAGCTGTTTTTT
CASRDSGYTGELFF
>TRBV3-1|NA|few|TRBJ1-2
TGTGCCAGCAGAGCTTTTAACTATGGCTACACCTTC
CASRAFNYGYTF
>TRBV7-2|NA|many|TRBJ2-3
TGTGCCAGCAGCCTCTTTGACCTAAGCACAGATACGCAGTATTTT
CASSLFDLSTDTQYF
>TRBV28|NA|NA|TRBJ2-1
TGTGCCAGCAGTTCCCGGGACCCGCAGGTCGATGAGCAGTTCTTC
CASSSRDPQVDEQFF
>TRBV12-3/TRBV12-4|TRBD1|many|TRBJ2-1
TGTGCCAGCAGTTTCCCCGGCAGGGGGCGCCTCAATGAGCAGTTCTTC
CASSFPGRGRLNEQFF
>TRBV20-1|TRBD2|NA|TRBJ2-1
TGCAGTGCTCCGGACTTGTCGAGCGGGAGGCGCGATGAGCAGTTCTTC
CSAPDLSSGRRDEQFF
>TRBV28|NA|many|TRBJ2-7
TGTGCCAGCAGTTTTTTGACATACGAGCAGTACTTC
CASSFLTYEQYF
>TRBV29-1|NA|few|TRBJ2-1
TGCAGCGCTGAGTACAATGAGCAGTTCTTC
CSAEYNEQFF
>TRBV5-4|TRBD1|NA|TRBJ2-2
TGTGCCAGCAGCTTGGATGGGTCCTTCGTGGGACAGGGGACCGGGGAGCTGTTTTTT
CASSLDGSFVGQGTGELFF
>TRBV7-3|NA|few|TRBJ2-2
TGTGCCACCAGAGGCCCGAACACCGGGGAGCTGTTTTTT
CATRGPNTGELFF
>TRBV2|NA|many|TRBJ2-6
TGTGCCAGCACGAGGGGAACTGGGGCCAACGTCCTGACTTTC
CASTRGTGANVLTF
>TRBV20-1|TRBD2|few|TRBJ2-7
TGCAGTGCTAGAGATGAAACGGGACTAGCGGGATCCTACGAGCAGTACTTC
CSARDETGLAGSYEQYF
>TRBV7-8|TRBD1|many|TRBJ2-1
TGTGCCAGCAGCTCCCCTCGATGGACAGGGGGCCCGGGTAAGGATGAGCAGTTCTTC
CASSSPRWTGGPGKDEQFF
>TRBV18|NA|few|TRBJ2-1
TGTGCCAGCTCACGAAGGAGGGTAGATGAGCAGTTCTTC
CASSRRRVDEQFF
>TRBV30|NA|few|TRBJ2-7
TGTGCCTGGAGTAGGGCAGGGTCTGCCTACGAGCAGTACTTC
CAWSRAGSAYEQYF
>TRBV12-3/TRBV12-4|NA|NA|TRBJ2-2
TGTGCCAGCAGTTTATACGCCGGTCCTGGGGGGCTGTTTTTT
CASSLYAGPGGLFF